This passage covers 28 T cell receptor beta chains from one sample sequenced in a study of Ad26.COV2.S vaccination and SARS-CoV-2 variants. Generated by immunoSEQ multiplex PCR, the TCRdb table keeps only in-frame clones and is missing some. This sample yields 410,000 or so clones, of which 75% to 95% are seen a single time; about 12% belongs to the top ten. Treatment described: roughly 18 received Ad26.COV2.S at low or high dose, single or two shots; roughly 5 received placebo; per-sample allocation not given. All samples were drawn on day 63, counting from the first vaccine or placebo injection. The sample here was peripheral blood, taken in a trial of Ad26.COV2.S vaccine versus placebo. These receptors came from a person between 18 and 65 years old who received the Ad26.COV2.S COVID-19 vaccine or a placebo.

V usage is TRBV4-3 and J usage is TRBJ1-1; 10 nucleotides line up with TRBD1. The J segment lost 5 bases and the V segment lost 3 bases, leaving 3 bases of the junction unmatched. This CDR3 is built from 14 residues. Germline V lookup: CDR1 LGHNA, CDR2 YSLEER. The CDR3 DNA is TGCGCCAGCAGCCAGGGACAGGGGCTTACTGAAGCTTTCTTT. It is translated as CASSQGQGLTEAFF.

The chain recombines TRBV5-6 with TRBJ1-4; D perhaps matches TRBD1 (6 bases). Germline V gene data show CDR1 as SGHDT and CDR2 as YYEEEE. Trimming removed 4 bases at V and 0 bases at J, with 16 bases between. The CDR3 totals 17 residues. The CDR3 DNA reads TGTGCCAGCAGCCAGGACAGTTCGACTGCAACTAATGAAAAACTGTTTTTT. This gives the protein CASSQDSSTATNEKLFF.

CDR3 coding DNA: TGTGCCAGCAGTTCGCCCCGGGACAGGGAGAACAATGAGCAGTTCTTC. It specifies CASSSPRDRENNEQFF. The chain combines TRBV6-5 with TRBJ2-1; 9 nucleotides align to TRBD1. The ends lost 4 bases at V and 5 bases at J; junction bases unmatched: 9. This CDR3 is 16 amino acids long. CDR1 and CDR2 (germline): MNHEY, SVGAGI.

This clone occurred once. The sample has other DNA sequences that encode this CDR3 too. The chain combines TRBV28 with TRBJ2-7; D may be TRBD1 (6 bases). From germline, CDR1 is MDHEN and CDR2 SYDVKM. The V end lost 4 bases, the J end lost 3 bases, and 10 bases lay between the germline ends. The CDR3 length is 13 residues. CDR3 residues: CASSSGQSYEQYF. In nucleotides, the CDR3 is TGTGCCAGCAGTTCCGGACAGAGCTACGAGCAGTACTTC.

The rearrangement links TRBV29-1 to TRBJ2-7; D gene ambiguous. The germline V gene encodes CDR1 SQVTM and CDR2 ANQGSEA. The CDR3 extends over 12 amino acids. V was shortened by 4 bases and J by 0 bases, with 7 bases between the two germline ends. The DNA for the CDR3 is TGCAGCGTTGGACCGAGCTCCTACGAGCAGTACTTC. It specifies CSVGPSSYEQYF.

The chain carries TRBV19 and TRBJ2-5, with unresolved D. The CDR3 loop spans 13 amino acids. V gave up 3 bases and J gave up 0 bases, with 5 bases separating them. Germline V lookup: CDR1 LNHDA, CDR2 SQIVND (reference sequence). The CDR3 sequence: CASSIRYQETQYF. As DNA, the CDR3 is TGTGCCAGTAGTATCCGGTACCAAGAGACCCAGTACTTC.

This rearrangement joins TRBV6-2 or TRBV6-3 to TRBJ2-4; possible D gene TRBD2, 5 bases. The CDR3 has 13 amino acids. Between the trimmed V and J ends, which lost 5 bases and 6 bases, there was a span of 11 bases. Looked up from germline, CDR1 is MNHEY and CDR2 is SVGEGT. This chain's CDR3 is CASSQHGVNIQYF. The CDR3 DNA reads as TGTGCCAGCAGTCAACACGGGGTAAACATTCAGTACTTC.

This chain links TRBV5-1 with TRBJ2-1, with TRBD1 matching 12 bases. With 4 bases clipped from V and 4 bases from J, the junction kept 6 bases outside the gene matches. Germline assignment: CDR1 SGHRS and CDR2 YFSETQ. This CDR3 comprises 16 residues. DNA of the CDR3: TGCGCCAGCAGCGTACCGGGACAGGGGGCTTACAATGAGCAGTTCTTC. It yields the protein CASSVPGQGAYNEQFF.

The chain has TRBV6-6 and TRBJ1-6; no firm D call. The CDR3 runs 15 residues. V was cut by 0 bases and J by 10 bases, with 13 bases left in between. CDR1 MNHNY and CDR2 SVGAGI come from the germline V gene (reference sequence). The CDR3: CASSYSTGFVSPLHF. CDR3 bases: TGTGCCAGCAGTTACTCGACCGGGTTTGTCTCACCCCTCCACTTT.

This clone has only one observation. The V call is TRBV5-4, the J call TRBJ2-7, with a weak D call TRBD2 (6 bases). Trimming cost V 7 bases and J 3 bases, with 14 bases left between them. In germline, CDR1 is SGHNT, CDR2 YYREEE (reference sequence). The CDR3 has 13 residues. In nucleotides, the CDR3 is TGTGCCAGCGGACTATGGGGGGTCTACGAGCAGTACTTC. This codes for CASGLWGVYEQYF.

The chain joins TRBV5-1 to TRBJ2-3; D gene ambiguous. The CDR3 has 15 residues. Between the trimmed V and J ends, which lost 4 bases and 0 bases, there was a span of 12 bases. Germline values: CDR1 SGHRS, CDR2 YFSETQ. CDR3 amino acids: CASSRPLLSTDTQYF. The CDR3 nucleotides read TGCGCCAGCAGCCGCCCCCTTCTAAGCACAGATACGCAGTATTTT.

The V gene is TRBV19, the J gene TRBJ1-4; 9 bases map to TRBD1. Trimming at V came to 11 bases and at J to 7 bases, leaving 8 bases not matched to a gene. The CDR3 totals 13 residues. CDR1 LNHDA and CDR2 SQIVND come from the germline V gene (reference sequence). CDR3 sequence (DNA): TGTGCCGGAAAAGAGACAGGGGGTGAAAAACTGTTTTTT. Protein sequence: CAGKETGGEKLFF.

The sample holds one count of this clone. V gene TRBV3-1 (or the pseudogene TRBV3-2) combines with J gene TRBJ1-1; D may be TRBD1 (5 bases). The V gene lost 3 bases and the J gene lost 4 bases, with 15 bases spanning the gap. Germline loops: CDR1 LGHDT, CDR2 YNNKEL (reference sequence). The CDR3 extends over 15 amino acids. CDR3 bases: TGTGCCAGCAGCCATTCCCCCGCAGGGACCACTGAAGCTTTCTTT. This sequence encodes CASSHSPAGTTEAFF.

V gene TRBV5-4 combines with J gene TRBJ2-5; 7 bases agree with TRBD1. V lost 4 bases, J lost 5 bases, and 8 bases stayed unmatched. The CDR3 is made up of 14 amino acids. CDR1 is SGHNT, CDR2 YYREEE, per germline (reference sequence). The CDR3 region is CASSSQGVGETQYF. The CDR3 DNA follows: TGTGCCAGCAGCAGCCAGGGGGTAGGGGAGACCCAGTACTTC. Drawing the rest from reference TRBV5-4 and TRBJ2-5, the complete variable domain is ETGVTQSPTHLIKTRGQQVTLRCSSQSGHNTVSWYQQALGQGPQFIFQYYREEENGRGNFPPRFSGLQFPNYSSELNVNALELDDSALYLCASSSQGVGETQYFGPGTRLLVL.

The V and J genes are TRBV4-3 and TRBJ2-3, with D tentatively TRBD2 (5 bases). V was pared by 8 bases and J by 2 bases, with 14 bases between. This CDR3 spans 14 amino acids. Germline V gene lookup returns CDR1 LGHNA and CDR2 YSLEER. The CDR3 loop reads CASGGDGFTDTQYF. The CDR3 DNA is TGCGCCAGCGGAGGTGACGGTTTCACAGATACGCAGTATTTT.

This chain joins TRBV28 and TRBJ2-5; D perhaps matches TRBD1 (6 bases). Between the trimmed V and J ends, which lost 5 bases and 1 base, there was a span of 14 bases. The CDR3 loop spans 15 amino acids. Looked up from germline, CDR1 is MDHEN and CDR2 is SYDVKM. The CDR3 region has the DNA TGTGCCAGCAGTCAGGAAACAGGGATCCAAGAGACCCAGTACTTC. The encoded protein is CASSQETGIQETQYF.

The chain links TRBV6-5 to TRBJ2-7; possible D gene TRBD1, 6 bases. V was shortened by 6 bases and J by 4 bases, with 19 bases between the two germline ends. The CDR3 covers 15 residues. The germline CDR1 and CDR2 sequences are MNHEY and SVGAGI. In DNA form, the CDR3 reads TGTGCCAGCAGAGAGGGGGTTACTCCGAAATACGAGCAGTACTTC. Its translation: CASREGVTPKYEQYF.

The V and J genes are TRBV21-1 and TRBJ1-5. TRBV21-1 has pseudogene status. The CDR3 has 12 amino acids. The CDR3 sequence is CASSNKWQPQHF. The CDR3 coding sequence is TGTGCCAGCAGCAATAAATGGCAGCCCCAGCATTTT.

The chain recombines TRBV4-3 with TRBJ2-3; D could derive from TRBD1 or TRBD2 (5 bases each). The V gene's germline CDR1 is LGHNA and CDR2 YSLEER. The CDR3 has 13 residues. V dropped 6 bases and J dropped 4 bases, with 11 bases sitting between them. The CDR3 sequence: CASRHRGADTQYF. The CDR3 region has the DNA TGCGCCAGCAGGCATAGGGGAGCAGATACGCAGTATTTT.

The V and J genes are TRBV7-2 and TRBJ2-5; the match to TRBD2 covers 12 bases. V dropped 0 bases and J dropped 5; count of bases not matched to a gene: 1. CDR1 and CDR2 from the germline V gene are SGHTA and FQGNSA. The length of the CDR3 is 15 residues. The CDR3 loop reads CASSLALAGGETQYF. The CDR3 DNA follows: TGTGCCAGCAGCTTAGCGCTAGCGGGAGGGGAGACCCAGTACTTC.

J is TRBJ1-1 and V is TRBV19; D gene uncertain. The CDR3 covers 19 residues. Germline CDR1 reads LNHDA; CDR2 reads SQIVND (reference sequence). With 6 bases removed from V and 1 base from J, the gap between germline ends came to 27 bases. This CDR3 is CASRSIGRFSSPKNTEAFF. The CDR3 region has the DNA TGTGCCAGTAGATCAATCGGACGTTTTAGTTCCCCCAAGAACACTGAAGCTTTCTTT.

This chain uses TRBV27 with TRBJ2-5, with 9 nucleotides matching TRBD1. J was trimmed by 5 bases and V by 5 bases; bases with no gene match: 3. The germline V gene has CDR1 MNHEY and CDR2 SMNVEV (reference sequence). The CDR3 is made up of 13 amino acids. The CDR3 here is CASSRTGEETQYF. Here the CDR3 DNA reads TGTGCCAGCAGTAGGACAGGGGAGGAGACCCAGTACTTC.

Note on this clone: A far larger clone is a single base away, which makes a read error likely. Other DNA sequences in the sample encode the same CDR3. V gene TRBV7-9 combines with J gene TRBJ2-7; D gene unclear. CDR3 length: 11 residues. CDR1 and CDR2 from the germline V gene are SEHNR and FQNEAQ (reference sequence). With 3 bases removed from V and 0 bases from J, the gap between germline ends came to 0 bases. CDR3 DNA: TGTGCCAGCAGCTTCTCCTACGAGCAGTACTTC. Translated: CASSFSYEQYF. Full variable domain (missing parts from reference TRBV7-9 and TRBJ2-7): DTGVSQNPRHKITKRGQNVTFRCDPISEHNRLYWYRQTLGQGPEFLTYFQNEAQLEKSRLLSDRFSAERPKGSFSTLEIQRTEQGDSAMYLCASSFSYEQYFGPGTRLTVT.

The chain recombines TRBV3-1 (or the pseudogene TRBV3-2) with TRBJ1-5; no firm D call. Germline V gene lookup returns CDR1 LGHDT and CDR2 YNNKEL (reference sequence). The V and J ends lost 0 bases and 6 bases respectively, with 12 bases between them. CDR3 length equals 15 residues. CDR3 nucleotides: TGTGCCAGCAGCCAAGATCTTCAGGTCGGTCAGCCCCAGCATTTT. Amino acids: CASSQDLQVGQPQHF.

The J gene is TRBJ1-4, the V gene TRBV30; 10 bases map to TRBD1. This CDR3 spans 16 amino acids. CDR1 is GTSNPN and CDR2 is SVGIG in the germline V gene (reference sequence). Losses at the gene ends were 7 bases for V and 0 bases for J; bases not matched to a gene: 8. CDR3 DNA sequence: TGTGCCTTGGGGACAGGGGCTCTAGCAACTAATGAAAAACTGTTTTTT. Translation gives CALGTGALATNEKLFF.

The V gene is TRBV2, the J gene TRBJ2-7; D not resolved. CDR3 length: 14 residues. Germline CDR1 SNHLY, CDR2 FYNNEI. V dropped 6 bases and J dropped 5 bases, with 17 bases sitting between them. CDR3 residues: CASRADPKYDEQYF. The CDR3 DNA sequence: TGTGCCAGCAGGGCCGATCCAAAGTATGACGAGCAGTACTTC.

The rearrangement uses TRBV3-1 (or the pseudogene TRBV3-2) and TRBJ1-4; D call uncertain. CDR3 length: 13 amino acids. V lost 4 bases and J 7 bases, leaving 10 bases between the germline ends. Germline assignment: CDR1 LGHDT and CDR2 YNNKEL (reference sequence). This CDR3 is CASSPRLGEKLFF. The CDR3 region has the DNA TGTGCCAGCAGCCCCCGTCTGGGTGAAAAACTGTTTTTT.

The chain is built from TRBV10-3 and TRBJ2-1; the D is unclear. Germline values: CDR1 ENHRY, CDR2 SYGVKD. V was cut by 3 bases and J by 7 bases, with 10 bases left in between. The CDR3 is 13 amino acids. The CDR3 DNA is TGTGCCATCAGTGACTCAAAAGTGAATGAGCAGTTCTTC. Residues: CAISDSKVNEQFF.